This T cell receptor (beta chain) was recorded in a study of cytomegalovirus exposure and HLA in healthy donors (dated by TCRdb to 2017 to 2019). For the wider study: An earlier analysis of several hundred of the donors reported 276 Gb of sequence data and roughly 120 million unique TCR beta sequences obtained from some 200 million T cells. An early release that covered some 630 HLA-typed donors contained approximately 300 gigabases of sequencing data and tens of millions of unique TCR sequences. Of the 398 genotyped donors, approximately 80% fell in the genetic ancestry cluster associated with self-reported Caucasian donors. The study aimed to test whether signatures of past pathogen exposure could be identified by cataloging public T cell receptors. The study used immunosequencing to profile the T cell repertoires of under 700 subjects and linked those repertoires to cytomegalovirus serostatus. A separate validation cohort of about 110 different subjects was used in addition to the 666-subject first cohort. High-throughput TCR immunosequencing, statistical association of individual TCRs with disease status, and machine learning were combined to predict cytomegalovirus infection status. A later analysis re-analyzed previously published TCR beta repertoires from roughly 630 donors and added high-resolution HLA genotyping to study TCR occurrence patterns. In the later analysis, no new phenotypic data were used to find candidate immune exposures; instead, reliance was placed on TCR beta sequences and their occurrence across donors. An earlier analysis of 587 of the donors used high-throughput TCR beta sequencing to judge whether each TCR beta V gene segment behaved as functional or pseudogenic. Donor age, sex, ethnicity and CMV serostatus were compiled together with the repertoire data. A later genetic analysis used genome-wide SNP genotypes for 398 of the 666 donors, treating that subset as a discovery cohort. Every discovery cohort repertoire had been produced on one sequencing platform. Both class I and class II loci were covered by HLA typing, at four-digit resolution. The number of donors typed differed by locus, with about 629-640 for A, B, C, DRB1 and DQB1, roughly 550 for DQA1, 600 to 610 for DPA1, and some 450 for DPB1. About five DR-DQ haplotypes were treated as single units for association and clustering because of strong linkage in the cohort. Across around 400 genotyped donors of the cohort, an average of roughly 230,000 unique TCR beta nucleotide sequences per donor were sequenced, and 15% to 20% of those sequences were non-productive. What the study reported, not specific to this receptor: A group of highly shared sequence variants was considered likely to be a technical artifact of the sequencing pipeline. In this cohort, only TCR beta chains were sequenced, and detectable features were limited by the absence of alpha or paired-chain data. Immune exposure information for the cohort was limited to CMV serostatus. Strong co-occurrence of HLA alleles, especially DR and DQ, made assigning TCR associations to individual alleles difficult. A total of 164 TCR beta chains were listed by the study as associated with cytomegalovirus. An association between a missense DCLRE1C variant and V-gene and J-gene trimming of TCR beta chains was found in a later genetic analysis and replicated in an independent cohort. A further reported finding was that TCR beta sequences accurately predicted the HLA-A and HLA-B alleles for most subjects in the first cohort. In vitro tests confirmed that a few of the cytomegalovirus-associated TCR beta chains recognize cytomegalovirus antigens. The authors suggested that the approach could potentially be generalized to other disease states and immunological phenotypes. Most TCR sequences were seen in very few donors, while some public TCRs were found in many individuals. Linkage disequilibrium might explain the correlated functional status among segregating V segments, but an unknown experimental factor could not be ruled out. In a later analysis, HLA-associated TCR beta chains showed more clonal expansion and lower generation probabilities than non-associated chains that were equally common. In a later genetic analysis, fewer N-insertions in productive TCRs were reported among donors in an Asian-associated ancestry cluster than the roughly 640-donor mean. At a false discovery rate of 0.05, a later analysis linked under 20,000 TCR beta sequences to specific HLA alleles. About 17 rarely observed V segments, including chromosome 9 orphons, were excluded from the earlier analysis of about 610 of the donors because counts were too low. In a later analysis, several top co-occurrence clusters were reported to appear linked to parvovirus B19, influenza, CMV and Epstein-Barr virus. Sequencing depth was assumed to be roughly uniform across donors in the presence/absence analyses, though that assumption may not hold. An earlier analysis of around 500 of the donors showed that most TCR beta V segments appeared in productive rearrangements either about 90% or about 30% of the time, which broadly matched IMGT annotations. Because HLA typing was missing for some donors at each locus, association tests included only the typed subset. The classifier was reported to diagnose cytomegalovirus status with high specificity and sensitivity in both the original and validation cohorts. In a later analysis, the rate of TCR association differed among HLA loci, with DRB1 alleles having the most associated TCRs and HLA-C alleles having the fewest. A later analysis found that most CMV-associated TCR beta chains appeared HLA-restricted, with HLA associations seemingly driven largely by CMV exposure.

Libraries were built with the immunoSEQ multiplex PCR assay. A mixture of 60 forward primers for TCR Vbeta segments and 13 reverse primers for TCR Jbeta segments was used in the multiplex PCR. The CDR3 region of rearranged TCR beta genes was amplified from genomic DNA with a multiplex PCR assay. The amplified TCR beta libraries were sequenced on the Illumina HiSeq System as 87-base-pair reads. As for the original processing: A later analysis counted 75 million to 100 million unique TCR beta chains across the 700 or so repertoires, and about 10 million of these chains were shared by at least two donors. To remove PCR and sequencing errors, raw reads were error-corrected and collapsed into unique sequences using a nearest-neighbor algorithm that merged closely related sequences. Alignment of CDR3 sequences to IMGT reference sequences was used to assign V, D and J gene segments. For a sequence to be retained, a match of at least six nucleotides to both a V gene segment and a J gene segment was required. Rearrangements were classified as productive when the CDR3 lacked stop codons and remained in frame with V and J, and all other rearrangements were classified as non-productive. CDR3 was defined by IMGT convention, running from the second conserved V-encoded cysteine to the conserved J-encoded phenylalanine. Sequences without an unambiguous match to a single V gene segment were excluded from the earlier analysis of about 630 of the donors. In an earlier analysis of 587 of the donors, a V segment was called functional when productive rearrangements were above 56.7%, and segregating when the standard deviation between donors exceeded 5%. A statistical classification framework was built to diagnose cytomegalovirus status from the catalog of TCR beta chain sequences. In a later analysis, TCR nucleotide sequences were compared against IMGT/GENE-DB human TR gene sequences so that V and J genes could be assigned. The TCRdist pipeline was used in a later analysis to assign CDR3 sequences and most-parsimonious VDJ recombination scenarios. In a later analysis, every TCR beta chain was defined by the combination of its CDR3 amino acid sequence and its V-gene family, and reads without a unique V-gene family were dropped. A later analysis removed nearly 600 highly shared, low-generation-probability nucleotide sequences to deal with suspected cross-contamination and a sequencing artifact. For each public chain, a later analysis derived a clonal expansion index from normalized ranks of inferred template counts within each repertoire. In a later analysis, generation probabilities were computed using a VDJ recombination model fitted to out-of-frame rearrangements, and the results were checked against IGoR. In a later analysis, TCR-TCR, TCR-HLA and TCR-CMV co-occurrence was scored with hypergeometric tests, and a repertoire-size bias correction was applied to TCR pairs. A later analysis estimated false discovery rates by permuting HLA or CMV assignments 20 times. In a later analysis, co-occurring TCRs were grouped using DBSCAN, with TCRdist sequence similarity added in when clustering inside HLA-allele-positive subsets. Repertoires with fewer than 30,000 or more than 120,000 public chains, plus five repertoires with anomalous nucleotide sharing, were excluded from co-occurrence clustering. As stored in TCRdb, this immuneACCESS dataset retains in-frame rearrangements with V and J assigned. A fraction of the clones does not appear; measured against another copy, unresolved V genes explain less than half of the discrepancy, and the remainder lacks a known reason. The V and J calls and clone size were taken over from that table, and D and trimming were inferred from the DNA. The sample table shows around 90,000 clones, and roughly 67% are seen once. The biggest ten clones account for about a fifth of the sample.

As regards this clone: Its antigen remains unidentified. The sample holds no much larger clone one base away, and base qualities are not on file.

The cohort was made up of roughly 670 healthy bone marrow donors. Cohort members were all nominally healthy when sampled, although unrecorded immune exposures were likely present. The donor tested CMV seropositive and was one of the 289 seropositive cohort members. Each donor provided a peripheral blood sample, and peripheral blood mononuclear cells were used for TCR beta sequencing. Genomic DNA extraction from the blood cell samples was performed with the Qiagen DNeasy Blood Extraction Kit. This TCR was sampled from a woman aged 50 to 60 in good health and CMV-seropositive. Input material: PBMCs.

The CDR3 has the sequence CASSSPGGRELFF. The nucleotides read TGTGCCAGCAGCTCGCCCGGGGGAAGGGAGCTGTTTTTT. The rearrangement joined TRBV7-8 to TRBJ2-2; perhaps TRBD2 is the D gene, with 6 bases matching. According to the germline V gene, CDR1 reads SGHVS and CDR2 reads FQNEAQ. The CDR3 contains 13 residues, cysteine and phenylalanine counted. Only the CDR3 region is kept as DNA, spanning 39 bases read in frame from base 1. Between the V and J ends, shortened by 4 bases and 9 bases respectively, the junction contains 12 bases.